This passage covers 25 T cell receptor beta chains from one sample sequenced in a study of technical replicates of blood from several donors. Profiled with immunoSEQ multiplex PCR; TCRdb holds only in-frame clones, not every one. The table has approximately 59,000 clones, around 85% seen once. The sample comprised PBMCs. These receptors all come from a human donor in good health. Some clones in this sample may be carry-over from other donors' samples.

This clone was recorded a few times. The CDR3 region is CASSPQEAVDTDTQYF. The CDR3 DNA reads as TGTGCCAGCTCACCACAGGAGGCGGTTGATACAGATACGCAGTATTTT. The V and J genes are TRBV18 and TRBJ2-3; TRBD2 might be the D (5 bases). Germline V CDR1 and CDR2: KGHSH, LQKENI. This CDR3 region has 16 residues. Trimming took off 1 base at V and 3 bases at J, with 14 bases between the two ends.

In DNA form, the CDR3 reads TGTGCCAGCTCACCGAATTTTCCAGGGGGCGCGGGGCGGACTGAAGCTTTCTTT. Amino acids: CASSPNFPGGAGRTEAFF. The chain has TRBV18 and TRBJ1-1; 8 bases are a match to TRBD1. The CDR3 is made up of 18 amino acids. Trimming at V came to 3 bases and at J to 5 bases, leaving 17 bases not matched to a gene. From germline, CDR1 is KGHSH and CDR2 LQKENI.

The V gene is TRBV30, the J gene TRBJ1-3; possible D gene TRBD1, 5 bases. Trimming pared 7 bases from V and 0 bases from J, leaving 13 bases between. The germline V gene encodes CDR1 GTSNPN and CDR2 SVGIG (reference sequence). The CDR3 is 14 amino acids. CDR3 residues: CALLQAHSGNTIYF. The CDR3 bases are TGTGCCTTATTACAGGCGCACTCTGGAAACACCATATATTTT.

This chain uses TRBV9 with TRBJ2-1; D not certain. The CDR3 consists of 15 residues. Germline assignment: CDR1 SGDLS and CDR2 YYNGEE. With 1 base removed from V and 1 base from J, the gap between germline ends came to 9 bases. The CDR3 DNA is TGTGCCAGCAGCGTACTGAGTTTATCCTACAATGAGCAGTTCTTC. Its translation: CASSVLSLSYNEQFF. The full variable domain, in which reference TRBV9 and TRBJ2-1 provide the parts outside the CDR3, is DSGVTQTPKHLITATGQRVTLRCSPRSGDLSVYWYQQSLDQGLQFLIQYYNGEERAKGNILERFSAQQFPDLHSELNLSSLELGDSALYFCASSVLSLSYNEQFFGPGTRLTVL.

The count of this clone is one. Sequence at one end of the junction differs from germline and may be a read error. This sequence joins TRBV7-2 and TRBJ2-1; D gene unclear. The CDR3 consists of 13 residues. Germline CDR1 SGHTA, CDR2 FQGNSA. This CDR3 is CASSPNSFNEQFF. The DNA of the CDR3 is TGTGCCAGCAGCCCGAACTCCTTCAATGAGCAGTTCTTC.

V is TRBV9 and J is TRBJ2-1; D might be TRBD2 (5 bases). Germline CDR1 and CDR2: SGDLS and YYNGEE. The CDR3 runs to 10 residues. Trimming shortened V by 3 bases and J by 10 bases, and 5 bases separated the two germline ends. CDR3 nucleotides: TGTGCCAGCAGCGGGAGGGAGCAGTTCTTC. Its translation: CASSGREQFF.

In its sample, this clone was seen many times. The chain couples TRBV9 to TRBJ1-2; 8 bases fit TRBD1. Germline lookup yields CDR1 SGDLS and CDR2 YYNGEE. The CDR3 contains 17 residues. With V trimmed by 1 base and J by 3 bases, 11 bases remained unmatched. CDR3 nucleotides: TGTGCCAGCAGCGTAAGAGGAGGGGTGACAGGGGACTATGGCTACACCTTC. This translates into CASSVRGGVTGDYGYTF.

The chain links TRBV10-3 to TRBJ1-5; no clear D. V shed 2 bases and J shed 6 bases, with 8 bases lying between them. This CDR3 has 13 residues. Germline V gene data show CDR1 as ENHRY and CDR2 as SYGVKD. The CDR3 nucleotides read TGTGCCATCAGTGAGGCCTCGGGTCAGCCCCAGCATTTT. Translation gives CAISEASGQPQHF.

This chain's CDR3 is CASSRSGGIETQYF. In nucleotides, the CDR3 is TGTGCCAGCAGTCGTTCAGGGGGCATCGAGACCCAGTACTTC. The chain joins TRBV9 to TRBJ2-5; 8 bases map to TRBD1. Germline V gene lookup returns CDR1 SGDLS and CDR2 YYNGEE. J gave up 5 bases and V 5 bases, and 8 bases lay outside the gene matches. The CDR3 is made up of 14 amino acids.

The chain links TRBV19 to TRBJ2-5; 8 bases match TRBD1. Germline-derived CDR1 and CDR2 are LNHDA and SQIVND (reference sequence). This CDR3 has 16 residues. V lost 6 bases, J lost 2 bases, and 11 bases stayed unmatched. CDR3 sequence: CASSPILTGVQETQYF. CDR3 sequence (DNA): TGTGCCAGTAGCCCGATTTTGACAGGGGTACAAGAGACCCAGTACTTC.

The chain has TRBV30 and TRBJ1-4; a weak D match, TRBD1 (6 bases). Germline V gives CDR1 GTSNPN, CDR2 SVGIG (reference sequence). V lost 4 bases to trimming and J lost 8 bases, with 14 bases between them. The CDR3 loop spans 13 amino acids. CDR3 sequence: CAWIPGGKEKLFF. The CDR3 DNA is TGTGCCTGGATCCCGGGGGGCAAAGAAAAACTGTTTTTT.

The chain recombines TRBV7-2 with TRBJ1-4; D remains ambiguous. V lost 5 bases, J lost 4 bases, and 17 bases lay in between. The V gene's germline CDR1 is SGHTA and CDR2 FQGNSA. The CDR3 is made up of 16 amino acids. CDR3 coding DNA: TGTGCCAGCAGCCCATTGGCTTCATCCCATAATGAAAAACTGTTTTTT. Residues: CASSPLASSHNEKLFF.

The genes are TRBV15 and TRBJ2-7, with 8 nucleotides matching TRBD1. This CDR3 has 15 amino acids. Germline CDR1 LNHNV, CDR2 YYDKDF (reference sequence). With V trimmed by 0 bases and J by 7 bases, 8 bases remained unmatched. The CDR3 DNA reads TGTGCCACCAGCAGAGATCGGGCAGGGGGCCATGAGCAGTACTTC. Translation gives CATSRDRAGGHEQYF.

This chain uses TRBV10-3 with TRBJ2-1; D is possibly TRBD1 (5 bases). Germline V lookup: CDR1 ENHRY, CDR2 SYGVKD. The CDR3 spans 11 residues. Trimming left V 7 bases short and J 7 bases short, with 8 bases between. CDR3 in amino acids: CAITKGNEQFF. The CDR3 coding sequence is TGTGCCATCACGAAGGGGAATGAGCAGTTCTTC.

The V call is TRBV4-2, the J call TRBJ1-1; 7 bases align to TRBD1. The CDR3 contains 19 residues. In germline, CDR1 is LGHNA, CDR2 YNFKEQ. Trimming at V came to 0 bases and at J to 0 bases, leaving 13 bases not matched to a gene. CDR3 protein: CASSQDITNRGGMNTEAFF. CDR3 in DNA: TGTGCCAGCAGCCAAGATATCACGAACAGGGGCGGCATGAACACTGAAGCTTTCTTT.

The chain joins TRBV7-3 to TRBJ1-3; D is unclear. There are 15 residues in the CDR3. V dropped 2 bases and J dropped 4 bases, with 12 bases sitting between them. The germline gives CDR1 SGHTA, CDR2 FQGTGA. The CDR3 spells CASSLYHGQGNTIYF. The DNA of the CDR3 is TGTGCCAGCAGCTTATACCACGGTCAAGGAAACACCATATATTTT.

The CDR3 nucleotides read TGTGCCACCAGCAGAGATAGGGGGGGGGCCTTCGAGCAGTACTTC. Its translation is CATSRDRGGAFEQYF. The chain has TRBV15 and TRBJ2-7; a possible D gene is TRBD2 (7 bases). This CDR3 is 15 amino acids long. V lost 0 bases and J 6 bases, leaving 15 bases between the germline ends. Germline CDR1 and CDR2: LNHNV and YYDKDF (reference sequence). Supplemented by reference TRBV15 and TRBJ2-7, the full variable domain reads DAMVIQNPRYQVTQFGKPVTLSCSQTLNHNVMYWYQQKSSQAPKLLFHYYDKDFNNEADTPDNFQSRRPNTSFCFLDIRSPGLGDTAMYLCATSRDRGGAFEQYFGPGTRLTVT.

The CDR3 here is CASSARTGVYEQYF. The CDR3 coding sequence is TGTGCCAGTAGTGCCCGGACAGGAGTTTACGAGCAGTACTTC. The chain links TRBV19 to TRBJ2-7, with TRBD1 matching 7 bases. CDR1 and CDR2 from the germline V gene are LNHDA and SQIVND (reference sequence). The CDR3 extends over 14 amino acids. The V and J ends lost 5 bases and 4 bases, in that order; junction bases with no gene match: 8.

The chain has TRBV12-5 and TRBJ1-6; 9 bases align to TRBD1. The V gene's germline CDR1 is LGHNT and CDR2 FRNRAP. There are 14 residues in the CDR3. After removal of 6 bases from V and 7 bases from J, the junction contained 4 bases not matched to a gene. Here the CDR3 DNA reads TGTGCTAGTGGCCTGGACAGGGGAAATTCACCCCTCCACTTT. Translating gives CASGLDRGNSPLHF.

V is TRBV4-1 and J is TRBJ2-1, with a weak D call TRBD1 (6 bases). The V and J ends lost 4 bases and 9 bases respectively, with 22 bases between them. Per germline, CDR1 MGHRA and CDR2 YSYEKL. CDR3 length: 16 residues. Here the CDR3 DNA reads TGCGCCAGCAGCCGGGGGATGGGGGCCTACCTTGGTGAGCAGTTCTTC. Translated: CASSRGMGAYLGEQFF.

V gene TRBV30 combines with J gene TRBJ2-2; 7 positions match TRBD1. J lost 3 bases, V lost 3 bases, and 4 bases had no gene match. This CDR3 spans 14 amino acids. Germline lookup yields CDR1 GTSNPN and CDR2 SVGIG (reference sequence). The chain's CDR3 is CAWRDGTDTGELFF. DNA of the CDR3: TGTGCCTGGAGAGACGGGACAGACACCGGGGAGCTGTTTTTT.

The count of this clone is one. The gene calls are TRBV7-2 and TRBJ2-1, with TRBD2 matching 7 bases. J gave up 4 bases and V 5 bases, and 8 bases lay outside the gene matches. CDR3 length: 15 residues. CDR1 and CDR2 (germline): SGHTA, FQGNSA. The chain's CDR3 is CASSPPGRAYNEQFF. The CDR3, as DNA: TGTGCCAGCAGCCCCCCAGGGAGGGCATACAATGAGCAGTTCTTC.

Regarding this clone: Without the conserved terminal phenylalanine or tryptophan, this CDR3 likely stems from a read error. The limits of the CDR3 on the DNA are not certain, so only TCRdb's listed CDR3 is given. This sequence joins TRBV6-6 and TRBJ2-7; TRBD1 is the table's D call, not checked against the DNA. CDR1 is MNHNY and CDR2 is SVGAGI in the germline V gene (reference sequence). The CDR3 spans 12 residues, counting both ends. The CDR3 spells CASSSQGTGLQI.

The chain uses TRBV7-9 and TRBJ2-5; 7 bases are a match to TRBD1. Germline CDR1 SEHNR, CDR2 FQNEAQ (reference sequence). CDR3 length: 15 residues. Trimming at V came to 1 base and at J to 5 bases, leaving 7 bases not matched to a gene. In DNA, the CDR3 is TGTGCCAGCAGCTTAGGCCAGGGGGTCGAGGAGACCCAGTACTTC. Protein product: CASSLGQGVEETQYF.

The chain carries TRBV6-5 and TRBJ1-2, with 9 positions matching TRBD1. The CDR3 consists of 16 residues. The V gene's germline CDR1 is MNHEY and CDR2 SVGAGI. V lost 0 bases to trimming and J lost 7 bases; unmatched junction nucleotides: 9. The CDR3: CASSYSNLGQGSGYTF. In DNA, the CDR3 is TGTGCCAGCAGTTACTCGAACCTCGGACAGGGGAGTGGCTACACCTTC.